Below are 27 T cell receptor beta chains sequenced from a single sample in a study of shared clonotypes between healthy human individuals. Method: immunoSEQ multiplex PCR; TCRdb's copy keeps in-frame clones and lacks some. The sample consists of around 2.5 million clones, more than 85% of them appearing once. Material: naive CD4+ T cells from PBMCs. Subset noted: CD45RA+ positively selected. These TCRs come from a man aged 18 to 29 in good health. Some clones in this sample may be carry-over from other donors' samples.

DNA for the CDR3: TGTGCCATCAGTGGCCTTAGCGGGGGTACGACCTACAATGAGCAGTTCTTC. This encodes CAISGLSGGTTYNEQFF. V is TRBV10-3 and J is TRBJ2-1; 9 bases align to TRBD2. Germline V gene data show CDR1 as ENHRY and CDR2 as SYGVKD. The CDR3 is made up of 17 amino acids. V lost 4 bases, J lost 2 bases, and 9 bases stayed unmatched.

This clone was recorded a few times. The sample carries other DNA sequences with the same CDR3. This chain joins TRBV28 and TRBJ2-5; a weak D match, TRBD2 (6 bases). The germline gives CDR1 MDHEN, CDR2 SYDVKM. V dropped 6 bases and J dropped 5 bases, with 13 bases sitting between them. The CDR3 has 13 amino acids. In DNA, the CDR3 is TGTGCCAGCAGCCTTCCGAGCGGGGAGACCCAGTACTTC. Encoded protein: CASSLPSGETQYF.

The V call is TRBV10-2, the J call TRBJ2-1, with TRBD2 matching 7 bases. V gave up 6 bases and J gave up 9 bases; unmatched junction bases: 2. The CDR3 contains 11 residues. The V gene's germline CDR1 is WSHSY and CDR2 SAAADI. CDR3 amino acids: CASRGTTEQFF. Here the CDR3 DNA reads TGCGCCAGCAGGGGGACTACTGAGCAGTTCTTC.

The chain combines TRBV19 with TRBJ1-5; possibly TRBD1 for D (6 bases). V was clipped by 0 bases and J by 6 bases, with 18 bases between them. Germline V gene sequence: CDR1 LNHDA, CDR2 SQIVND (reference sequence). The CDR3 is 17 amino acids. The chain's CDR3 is CASSIDGVGGTSQPQHF. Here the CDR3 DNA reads TGTGCCAGTAGTATAGATGGGGTCGGGGGGACAAGTCAGCCCCAGCATTTT.

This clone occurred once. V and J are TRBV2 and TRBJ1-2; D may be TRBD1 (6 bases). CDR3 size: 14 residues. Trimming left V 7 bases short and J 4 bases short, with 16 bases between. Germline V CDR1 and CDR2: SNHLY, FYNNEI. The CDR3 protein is CASTYLQGSYGYTF. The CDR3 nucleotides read TGTGCCAGCACCTACTTACAGGGAAGCTATGGCTACACCTTC.

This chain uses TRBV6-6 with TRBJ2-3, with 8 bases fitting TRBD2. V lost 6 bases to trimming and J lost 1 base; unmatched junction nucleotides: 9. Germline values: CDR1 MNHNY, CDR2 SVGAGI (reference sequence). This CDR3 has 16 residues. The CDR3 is CASRTAGGVGTDTQYF. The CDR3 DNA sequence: TGTGCCAGCAGGACGGCGGGAGGAGTGGGCACAGATACGCAGTATTTT.

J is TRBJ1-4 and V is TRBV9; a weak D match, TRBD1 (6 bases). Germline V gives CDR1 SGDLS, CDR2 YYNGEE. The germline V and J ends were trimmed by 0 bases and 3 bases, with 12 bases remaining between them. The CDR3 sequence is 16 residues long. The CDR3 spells CASSVGSGASNEKLFF. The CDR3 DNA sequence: TGTGCCAGCAGCGTAGGGTCAGGGGCCTCTAATGAAAAACTGTTTTTT.

The CDR3 coding sequence is TGTGCCAGTAGTATCCGACAGGGAATCAACTATGGCTACACCTTC. This gives the protein CASSIRQGINYGYTF. J is TRBJ1-2 and V is TRBV19, with 7 positions matching TRBD1. The CDR3 has 15 amino acids. The junction had 6 bases not matched to a gene; V was cut back by 3 bases and J by 2 bases. Germline values: CDR1 LNHDA, CDR2 SQIVND (reference sequence).

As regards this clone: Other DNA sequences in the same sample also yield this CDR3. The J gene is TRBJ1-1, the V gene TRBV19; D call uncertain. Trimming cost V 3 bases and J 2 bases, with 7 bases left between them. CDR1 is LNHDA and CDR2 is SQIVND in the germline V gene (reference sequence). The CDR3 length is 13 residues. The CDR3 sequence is CASSINLNTEAFF. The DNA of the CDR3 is TGTGCCAGTAGTATCAACCTAAACACTGAAGCTTTCTTT.

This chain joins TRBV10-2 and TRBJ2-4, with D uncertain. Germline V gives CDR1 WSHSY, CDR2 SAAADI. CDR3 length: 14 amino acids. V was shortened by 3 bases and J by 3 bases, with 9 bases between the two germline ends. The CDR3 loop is CASSDPKGKNIQYF. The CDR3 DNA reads TGCGCCAGCAGTGACCCTAAAGGCAAAAACATTCAGTACTTC.

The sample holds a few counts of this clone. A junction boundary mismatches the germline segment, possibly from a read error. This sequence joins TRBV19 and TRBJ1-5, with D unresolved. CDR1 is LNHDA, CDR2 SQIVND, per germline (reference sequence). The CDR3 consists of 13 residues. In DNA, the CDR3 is TGTGCCAGTAGAATAGGGCCGGGACAGCCCCAGCATTTT. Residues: CASRIGPGQPQHF.

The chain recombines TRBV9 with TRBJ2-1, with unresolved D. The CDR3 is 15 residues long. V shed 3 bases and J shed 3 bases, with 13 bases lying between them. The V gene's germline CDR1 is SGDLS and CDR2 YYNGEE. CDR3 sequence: CASSDDARVYNEQFF. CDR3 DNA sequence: TGTGCCAGCAGCGACGACGCTAGGGTCTACAATGAGCAGTTCTTC. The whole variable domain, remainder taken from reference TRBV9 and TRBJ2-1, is DSGVTQTPKHLITATGQRVTLRCSPRSGDLSVYWYQQSLDQGLQFLIQYYNGEERAKGNILERFSAQQFPDLHSELNLSSLELGDSALYFCASSDDARVYNEQFFGPGTRLTVL.

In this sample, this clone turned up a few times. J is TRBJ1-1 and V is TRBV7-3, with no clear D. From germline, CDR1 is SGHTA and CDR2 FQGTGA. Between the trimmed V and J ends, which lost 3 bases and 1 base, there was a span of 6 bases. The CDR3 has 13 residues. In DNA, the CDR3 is TGTGCCAGCAGCTTCATGCCGAACACTGAAGCTTTCTTT. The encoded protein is CASSFMPNTEAFF.

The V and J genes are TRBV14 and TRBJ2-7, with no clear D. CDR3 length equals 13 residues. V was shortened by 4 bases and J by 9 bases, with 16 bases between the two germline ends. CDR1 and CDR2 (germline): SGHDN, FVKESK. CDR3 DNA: TGTGCCAGCAGCCTTATGAGGACGGCCGGGCAGTACTTC. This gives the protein CASSLMRTAGQYF.

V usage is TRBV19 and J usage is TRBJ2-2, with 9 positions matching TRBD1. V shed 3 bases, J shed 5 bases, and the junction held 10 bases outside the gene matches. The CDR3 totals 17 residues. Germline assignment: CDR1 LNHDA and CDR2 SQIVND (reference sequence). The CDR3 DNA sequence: TGTGCCAGTAGTATGACTATCGGGACAGGGCGGACCGGGGAGCTGTTTTTT. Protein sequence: CASSMTIGTGRTGELFF.

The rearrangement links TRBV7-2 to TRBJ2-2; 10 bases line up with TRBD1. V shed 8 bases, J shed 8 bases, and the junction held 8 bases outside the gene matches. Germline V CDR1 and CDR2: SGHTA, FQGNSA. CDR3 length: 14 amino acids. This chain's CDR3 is CASGRQGALGELFF. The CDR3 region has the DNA TGTGCCAGCGGACGACAGGGGGCCCTTGGGGAGCTGTTTTTT.

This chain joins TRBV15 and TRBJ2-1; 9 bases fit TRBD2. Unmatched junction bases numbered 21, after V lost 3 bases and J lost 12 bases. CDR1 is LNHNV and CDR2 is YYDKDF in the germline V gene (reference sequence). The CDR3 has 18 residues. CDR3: CATSRAGLAVNTRLGQFF. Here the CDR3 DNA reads TGTGCCACCAGCAGGGCGGGACTAGCCGTCAATACTCGGCTCGGGCAGTTCTTC.

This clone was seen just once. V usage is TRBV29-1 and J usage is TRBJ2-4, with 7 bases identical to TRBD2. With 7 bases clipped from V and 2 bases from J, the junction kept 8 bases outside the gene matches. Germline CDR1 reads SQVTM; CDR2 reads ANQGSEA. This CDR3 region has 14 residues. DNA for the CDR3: TGCAGCGGACAGCGGGGCCCCCCCAAAAACATTCAGTACTTC. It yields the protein CSGQRGPPKNIQYF.

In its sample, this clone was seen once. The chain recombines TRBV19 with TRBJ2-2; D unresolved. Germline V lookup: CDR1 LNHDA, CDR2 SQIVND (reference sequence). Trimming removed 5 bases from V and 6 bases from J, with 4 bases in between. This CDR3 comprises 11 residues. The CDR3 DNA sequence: TGTGCCAGTAGTTTTTCCGGGGAGCTGTTTTTT. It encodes CASSFSGELFF.

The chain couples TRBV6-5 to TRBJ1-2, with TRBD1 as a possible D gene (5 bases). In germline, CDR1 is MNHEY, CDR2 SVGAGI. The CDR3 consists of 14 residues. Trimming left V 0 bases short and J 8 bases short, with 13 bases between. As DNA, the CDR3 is TGTGCCAGCAGTTACTCGGTAGGGGAAGGCGGCTACACCTTC. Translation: CASSYSVGEGGYTF.

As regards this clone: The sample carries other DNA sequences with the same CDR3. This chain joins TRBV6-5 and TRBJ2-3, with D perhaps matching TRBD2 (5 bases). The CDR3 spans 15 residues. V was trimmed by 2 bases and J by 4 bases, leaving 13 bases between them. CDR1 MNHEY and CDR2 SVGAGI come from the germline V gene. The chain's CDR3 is CASSYGGGGADTQYF. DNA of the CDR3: TGTGCCAGCAGTTACGGAGGAGGCGGCGCAGATACGCAGTATTTT.

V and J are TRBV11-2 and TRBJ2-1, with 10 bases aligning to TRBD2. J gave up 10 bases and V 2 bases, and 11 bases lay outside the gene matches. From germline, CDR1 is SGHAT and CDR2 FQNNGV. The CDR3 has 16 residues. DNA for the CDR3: TGTGCCAGCAGCTTACTCAGCCTAGCGGGAGTCAGAGAGCAGTTCTTC. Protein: CASSLLSLAGVREQFF. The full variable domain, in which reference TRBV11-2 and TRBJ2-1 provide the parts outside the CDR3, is EAGVAQSPRYKIIEKRQSVAFWCNPISGHATLYWYQQILGQGPKLLIQFQNNGVVDDSQLPKDRFSAERLKGVDSTLKIQPAKLEDSAVYLCASSLLSLAGVREQFFGPGTRLTVL.

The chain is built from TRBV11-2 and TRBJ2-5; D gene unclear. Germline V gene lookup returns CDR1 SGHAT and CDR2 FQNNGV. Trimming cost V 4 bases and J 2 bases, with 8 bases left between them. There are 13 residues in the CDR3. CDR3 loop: CASSSLVQETQYF. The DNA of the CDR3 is TGTGCCAGCAGCTCGCTTGTACAAGAGACCCAGTACTTC. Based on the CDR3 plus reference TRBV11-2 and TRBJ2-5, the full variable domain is EAGVAQSPRYKIIEKRQSVAFWCNPISGHATLYWYQQILGQGPKLLIQFQNNGVVDDSQLPKDRFSAERLKGVDSTLKIQPAKLEDSAVYLCASSSLVQETQYFGPGTRLLVL.

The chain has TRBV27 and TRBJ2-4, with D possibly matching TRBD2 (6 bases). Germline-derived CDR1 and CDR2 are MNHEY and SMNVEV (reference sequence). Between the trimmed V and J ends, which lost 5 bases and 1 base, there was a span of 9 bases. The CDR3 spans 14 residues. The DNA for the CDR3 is TGTGCCAGCAGTCCCCTAGCGGCCAAAAACATTCAGTACTTC. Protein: CASSPLAAKNIQYF.

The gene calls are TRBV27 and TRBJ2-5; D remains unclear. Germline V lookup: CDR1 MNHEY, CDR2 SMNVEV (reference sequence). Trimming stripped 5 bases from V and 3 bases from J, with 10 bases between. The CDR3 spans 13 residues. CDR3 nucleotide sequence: TGTGCCAGCAGTCTTTTCGGAGAAGAGACCCAGTACTTC. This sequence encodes CASSLFGEETQYF.

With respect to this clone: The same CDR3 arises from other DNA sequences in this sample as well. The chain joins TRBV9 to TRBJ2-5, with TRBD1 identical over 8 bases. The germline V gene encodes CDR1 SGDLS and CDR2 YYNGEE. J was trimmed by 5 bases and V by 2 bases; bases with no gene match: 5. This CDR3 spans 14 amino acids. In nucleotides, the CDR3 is TGTGCCAGCAGCGTCGACAGGGGCCTGGAGACCCAGTACTTC. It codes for CASSVDRGLETQYF.

Written as DNA, the CDR3 is TGTGCCAGCAGCTCAGTACAGGGTGGGTTGAGGGGCTACACCTTC. Protein: CASSSVQGGLRGYTF. This chain joins TRBV5-4 and TRBJ1-2; perhaps TRBD1 as D (6 bases). From germline, CDR1 is SGHNT and CDR2 YYREEE (reference sequence). Trimming pared 3 bases from V and 8 bases from J, leaving 20 bases between. CDR3 length: 15 residues.